This TCR beta chain is drawn from a study of graft-versus-host responses after intestinal transplantation. Assay used: immunoSEQ multiplex PCR; TCRdb lists only in-frame clones, some missing. The sample lists over 8,000 clones, around 33% occurring once. Researchers placed about 200,000 CFSE-labeled responder cells in culture with about 200,000 irradiated, violet-dye-labeled stimulator cells. V was clipped by 2 bases and J by 2 bases, with 14 bases between them. The CDR3 contains 16 residues. Looked up from germline, CDR1 is SGHAT and CDR2 is FQNNGV. The sequenced sample was alloreactive CD8+ T cells from a mixed lymphocyte reaction culture, obtained before intestinal transplant. Noted subset: CFSE-low proliferating T cells sorted from approximately six-day pre-transplant mixed lymphocyte reaction (GvH or HvG direction). This sequence was found in a human patient who received an intestinal transplant. The V call is TRBV11-2, the J call TRBJ2-3; unclear D gene. The CDR3 region is CASSLFGWLDTDTQYF. The CDR3 DNA sequence: TGTGCCAGCAGCTTATTCGGGTGGTTGGACACAGATACGCAGTATTTT.